Detailed here is one T cell receptor (beta chain). Its antigen is unidentified. The data derive from a study of T cell responses to AZD1222 COVID-19 vaccine. Germline loops: CDR1 SGHTA, CDR2 FQGNSA. V dropped 1 base and J dropped 4 bases, with 7 bases sitting between them. The CDR3 length is 14 residues. Sequenced by immunoSEQ multiplex PCR; TCRdb stores in-frame clones only, minus some. The sample holds 160,000 or so clones, approximately 90% seen once. General study findings and limits: Among vaccine-associated CD4 TCRs, coverage spanned spike, with dominance at 160-218 and 743-854. Increased Spike-specific TCR breadth and depth were observed after two AZD1222 doses. Repertoires were obtained only post-peak T cell response.

The clonotype originates from an adult in good health. Sequences were derived from peripheral blood, sampled on day 0 of AZD1222 vaccination. The rearrangement uses TRBV7-2 and TRBJ2-2, with no clear D. The CDR3 DNA reads as TGTGCCAGCAGCTTAGTTGTGTTCACCGGGGAGCTGTTTTTT. It is translated as CASSLVVFTGELFF.